The source of this T cell receptor beta chain is a study of blood T cell repertoires in COVID-19. On the study more broadly: Sources were T cells, B-cell-depleted T cells, or PBMCs; the material itself was cDNA or gDNA.

One Seattle source followed patients from active infection through their disease course. Clones were sequenced by immunoSEQ multiplex PCR, and TCRdb holds only the in-frame ones, with some missing. The sample shows nearly 95,000 clones, roughly 70% of them seen only once. Material for sequencing was peripheral blood. The TCR was taken from a man aged 70-80 years with COVID-19, enrolled during active disease.

The CDR3, as DNA: TGCAGCGTTGAAGATCAGGGCCCCGGGGAGCTGTTTTTT. It codes for CSVEDQGPGELFF. The chain employs TRBV29-1 and TRBJ2-2; a possible D gene is TRBD1 (5 bases). Deletions cut 0 bases from V and 6 bases from J, with 8 bases between. The CDR3 loop spans 13 amino acids. Germline CDR1 reads SQVTM; CDR2 reads ANQGSEA.